These 11 T cell receptor beta chains were all obtained from the same sample, sequenced in a study of monozygotic twins with inflammatory bowel disease. No DNA is given; TCRdb re-called the 5' RACE reads and lists each CDR3 protein once. Its listing shows around 410,000 distinct CDR3 sequences. What was sequenced was blood. These receptors were taken from a human donor with ulcerative colitis or Crohn's disease, or a healthy co-twin of an affected twin (not recorded which).

J is TRBJ2-1 and V is TRBV20-1; TCRdb's D gene call, TRBD1, goes unchecked for lack of DNA. The CDR3 extends over 14 amino acids. The germline CDR1 and CDR2 sequences are DFQATT and SNEGSKA (reference sequence). The CDR3 loop reads CSARPRGTYNEQFF.

V gene TRBV20-1 combines with J gene TRBJ2-5; with no DNA, the TCRdb D assignment of TRBD2 cannot be verified. The CDR3 length is 17 residues. In germline, CDR1 is DFQATT, CDR2 SNEGSKA (reference sequence). This CDR3 is CSARGVLAGGIQETQYF.

V usage is TRBV6-2 or TRBV6-3 and J usage is TRBJ1-5; lacking DNA, the TRBD1 call made by TCRdb goes unchecked. The CDR3 contains 15 residues. CDR1 and CDR2 (germline): MNHEY, SVGEGT. This chain's CDR3 is CASEANLSGDQPQHF.

The genes are TRBV7-6 and TRBJ2-2; TCRdb picks TRBD2, but there is no DNA to check that call. The CDR3 consists of 16 residues. The germline gives CDR1 SGHVS, CDR2 FNYEAQ. The CDR3 sequence is CASRDPTSPGTGELFF. The full variable domain, its missing parts supplied by reference TRBV7-6 and TRBJ2-2, is GAGVSQSPRYKVTKRGQDVALRCDPISGHVSLYWYRQALGQGPEFLTYFNYEAQQDKSGLPNDRFSAERPEGSISTLTIQRTEQRDSAMYRCASRDPTSPGTGELFFGEGSRLTVL.

This sequence joins TRBV7-9 and TRBJ1-5; the TRBD1 assignment by TCRdb is unverifiable without DNA. Germline assignment: CDR1 SEHNR and CDR2 FQNEAQ (reference sequence). This CDR3 spans 15 amino acids. CDR3 protein: CASSFGTGFGQPQHF.

The chain couples TRBV20-1 to TRBJ1-2. The CDR3 is 14 residues long. Germline CDR1 DFQATT, CDR2 SNEGSKA (reference sequence). The CDR3: CSAKYVTRRDGYTF.

This sequence joins TRBV7-9 and TRBJ2-3; TCRdb's D call of TRBD1 is untestable without DNA. This CDR3 spans 16 amino acids. Germline values: CDR1 SEHNR, CDR2 FQNEAQ (reference sequence). The CDR3 is CASSFSAGGSTDTQYF.

The rearrangement links TRBV28 to TRBJ2-7. This CDR3 has 13 residues. CDR1 MDHEN and CDR2 SYDVKM come from the germline V gene. CDR3 amino acids: CASSPKEAYEQYF.

V gene TRBV12-3 or TRBV12-4 combines with J gene TRBJ2-2; TCRdb proposes TRBD1, but this gene call is untestable without DNA. The CDR3 contains 14 residues. CDR3 in amino acids: CASSFSGLTGELFF.

CDR3 amino acids: CASSSGSADTEAFF. The gene calls are TRBV19 and TRBJ1-1. The CDR3 totals 14 residues. Germline V gene data show CDR1 as LNHDA and CDR2 as SQIVND (reference sequence). The entire variable domain, with the rest obtained from reference TRBV19 and TRBJ1-1, is as follows: DGGITQSPKYLFRKEGQNVTLSCEQNLNHDAMYWYRQDPGQGLRLIYYSQIVNDFQKGDIAEGYSVSREKKESFPLTVTSAQKNPTAFYLCASSSGSADTEAFFGQGTRLTVV.

The V and J genes are TRBV10-3 and TRBJ2-7; TCRdb calls TRBD1, which cannot be checked without DNA. This CDR3 has 13 amino acids. Germline V gene data show CDR1 as ENHRY and CDR2 as SYGVKD. The CDR3 reads CAISGAVTYEQYF.